This T cell receptor beta chain was identified during a study of blood T cell repertoires in COVID-19. Study context: Samples came from the United States, Italy and Spain, spanning acute and convalescent COVID-19.

One Seattle source followed patients from active infection through their disease course. Per the original data handling: Estimation of nucleated cell counts was performed using reference gene primer amplification. TCRdb's table, derived via immunoSEQ multiplex PCR, lists solely in-frame clones and lacks some. V and J calls and clone size are as listed in that table; D and trimming were resolved from the DNA. The table records hundreds of thousands of clones, about 90% of them present only once. The junction had 6 bases not matched to a gene; V was cut back by 5 bases and J by 3 bases. The germline V gene has CDR1 GTSNPN and CDR2 SVGIG (reference sequence). The CDR3 has 13 amino acids.

The sample consisted of peripheral blood. The V and J genes are TRBV30 and TRBJ2-5, with 7 bases aligning to TRBD1. The source of this sequence is a woman in her 30s with COVID-19, enrolled during active disease. The CDR3 DNA reads as TGTGCCTGGGGACAGGTCGTTAAAGAGACCCAGTACTTC. Residues: CAWGQVVKETQYF.